These T cell receptor beta chains were read from a single sample in a study of blood T cell repertoires in COVID-19. TCRdb keeps only in-frame clones here, not all; method: immunoSEQ multiplex PCR. The profile shows about 390,000 clones, about 87% of them singletons. What was sequenced was peripheral blood. The receptors originated from a woman aged 60-70 years with COVID-19, enrolled during active disease. Both conserved end residues are trimmed from each CDR3.

cdr3_length j_call v_call cdr3_aa
12 TRBJ2-7 TRBV28 ASSFPRDPYEQY
13 TRBJ2-2 TRBV6-5 ASSPRQGFAGELF
13 TRBJ2-3 TRBV9 ASSVAGPSTDTQY
11 TRBJ1-1 TRBV6-5 ASSLTVNTEAF
11 TRBJ1-1 TRBV30 AWSPTGIGEAF
12 TRBJ1-4 TRBV4-1 ASSQGQGNEKLF
12 TRBJ1-3 TRBV2 ASMTAGDGNTIY
13 TRBJ1-1 TRBV7-9 ASSLETGWGTEAF
16 TRBJ2-1 TRBV6-4 ASSDSPSFSAPYNEQF
13 TRBJ2-1 TRBV3-1/TRBV3-2 ASSLRDSTYNEQF
13 TRBJ1-4 TRBV18 ASSPTTVVDEKLF
13 TRBJ2-1 TRBV3-1/TRBV3-2 ASSQGTISYNEQF
15 TRBJ2-7 TRBV6-1 ASSEGRFGGWLYEQY
14 TRBJ1-5 TRBV6-5 ASSYTNRGGNQPQH
13 TRBJ1-5 TRBV4-2 ASSQDWAGGQPQH
13 TRBJ1-3 TRBV6-5 ASRLSYHSGNTIY
12 TRBJ2-7 TRBV5-1 ASRSDRGPYEQY
10 TRBJ1-2 TRBV19 ASSRLNYGYT
15 TRBJ2-7 TRBV9 ASSAGTSGGNSYEQY
12 TRBJ2-7 TRBV2 ASNGDRAIHEQY
14 TRBJ1-3 TRBV5-1 ASSSDPTVSGNTIY
11 TRBJ2-5 TRBV5-1 ASNSGEQETQY
12 TRBJ1-1 TRBV29-1 SVQEGRVDTEAF
14 TRBJ1-1 TRBV5-1 ASSLRQVKPNTEAF
14 TRBJ2-3 TRBV6-2/TRBV6-3 ASSYSNPAGGTTQY
10 TRBJ1-1 TRBV7-9 ASSAGTGKAF
14 TRBJ1-5 TRBV6-1 ASSESGTLLNQPQH
13 TRBJ2-5 TRBV3-1/TRBV3-2 ASSHLTGVGETQY
14 TRBJ2-2 TRBV9 ASSARQGRDTGELF
9 TRBJ2-7 TRBV6-5 ASSYLGEQY
13 TRBJ1-5 TRBV11-1 ASSLAGQINQPQH
12 TRBJ1-2 TRBV5-1 ASSFYRDAYGYT
13 TRBJ1-2 TRBV7-2 ASRARGQGDYGYT
13 TRBJ2-1 TRBV7-9 ASSTRTSGGEEQF
13 TRBJ1-5 TRBV28 ASSPSQGFNQPQH
16 TRBJ1-5 TRBV18 ASSPSKSGTGRNQPQH
12 TRBJ2-7 TRBV28 ASRQGFSVSEQY
12 TRBJ1-4 TRBV2 ASSRDPQGEKLF
14 TRBJ2-3 TRBV11-1 ASSEPGRQDPDTQY
16 TRBJ1-5 TRBV19 ASSLDRWFESSNQPQH
16 TRBJ1-2 TRBV18 ASSPPLGRRGRDYGYT
14 TRBJ2-5 TRBV5-8 ASSTGTGGVGETQY